The TCR beta chain under discussion was sequenced for a study of CD8 T cells in ankylosing spondylitis (TCRdb year 2017). At the level of the whole study: The study set out to find disease-linked TCR variants by profiling T cell receptor beta repertoires in ankylosing spondylitis patients and healthy donors. In total, the full study cohort was made up of 110 or so healthy donors and 25 to 30 ankylosing spondylitis patients. Peripheral blood was sampled, and synovial fluid was also collected from ankylosing spondylitis patients. General conclusions and limits of the study: Blood from ankylosing spondylitis patients appeared to be characterized by a TCR beta motif made up of several highly homologous amino acid variants. Some TCR beta motif variants had previously been reported in synovial fluid and blood of reactive arthritis patients, which suggested common disease-initiation mechanisms. The disease-linked clones had a CD8+ phenotype and were found at relatively low frequencies in peripheral blood. The disease-linked clones were reported as significantly enriched in matched synovial fluid samples from ankylosing spondylitis patients.

Of note for this clonotype: Its cognate antigen has yet to be identified. Per-nucleotide qualities are absent, and no much larger clonotype sits a single base away.

Sequences SEHNR (CDR1) and FQNEAQ (CDR2) are obtained from the germline V gene (reference sequence). V is clipped by 5 bases and J by 0 bases, and the sequence between their germline boundaries is 17 bases long. The cysteine opens and the phenylalanine closes a CDR3 of 16 amino acids. Only the CDR3 region is kept as DNA, spanning 48 bases read in frame from base 1. The sequencer was an Illumina HiSeq 2500. Quantitative 5'-RACE with molecular barcodes was the method used to prepare the TCR beta libraries. The paper's data handling went like this. A new computational method, built on a probabilistic model of VDJ rearrangement, was used to identify disease-linked TCR variants. TCRdb took the public reads, trimmed them with fastp at Q25, ran MiXCR for clone calling and kept in-frame beta chains. Duplicate CDR3 protein sequences are folded into a single record with the most common DNA and genes. The V and J calls follow TCRdb's processing rather than the paper's. The sample table lists under 300,000 distinct CDR3 sequences, approximately 9% of them with a count of one. The ten most abundant clones make up under 7.5% of the sample.

The receptor was isolated from a male donor with ankylosing spondylitis or in good health (not recorded which). The sample consisted of blood, either unsorted or a sorted T cell fraction (not recorded which). Recombination linked TRBV7-9 to TRBJ2-7; possibly the D gene is TRBD2, per 6 matching bases. The DNA sequence is given as TGTGCCAGCAGCGCACCCGGGACTCAGAGCTCCTACGAGCAGTACTTC. Its protein product is CASSAPGTQSSYEQYF.